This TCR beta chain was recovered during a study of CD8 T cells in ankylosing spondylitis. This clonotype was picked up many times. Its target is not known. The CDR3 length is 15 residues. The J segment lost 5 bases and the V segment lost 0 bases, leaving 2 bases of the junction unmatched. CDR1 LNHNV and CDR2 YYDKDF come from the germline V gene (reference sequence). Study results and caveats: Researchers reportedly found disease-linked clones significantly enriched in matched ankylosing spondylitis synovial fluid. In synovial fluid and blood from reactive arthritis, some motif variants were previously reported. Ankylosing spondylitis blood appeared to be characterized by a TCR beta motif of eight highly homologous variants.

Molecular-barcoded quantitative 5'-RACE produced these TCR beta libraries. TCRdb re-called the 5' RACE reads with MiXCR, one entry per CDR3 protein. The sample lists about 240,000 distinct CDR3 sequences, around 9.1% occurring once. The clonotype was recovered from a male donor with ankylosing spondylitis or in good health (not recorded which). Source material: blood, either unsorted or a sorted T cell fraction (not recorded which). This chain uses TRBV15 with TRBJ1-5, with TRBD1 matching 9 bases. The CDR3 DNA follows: TGTGCCACCAGCAGAGATAGGACAGGGGATCAGCCCCAGCATTTT. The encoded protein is CATSRDRTGDQPQHF.